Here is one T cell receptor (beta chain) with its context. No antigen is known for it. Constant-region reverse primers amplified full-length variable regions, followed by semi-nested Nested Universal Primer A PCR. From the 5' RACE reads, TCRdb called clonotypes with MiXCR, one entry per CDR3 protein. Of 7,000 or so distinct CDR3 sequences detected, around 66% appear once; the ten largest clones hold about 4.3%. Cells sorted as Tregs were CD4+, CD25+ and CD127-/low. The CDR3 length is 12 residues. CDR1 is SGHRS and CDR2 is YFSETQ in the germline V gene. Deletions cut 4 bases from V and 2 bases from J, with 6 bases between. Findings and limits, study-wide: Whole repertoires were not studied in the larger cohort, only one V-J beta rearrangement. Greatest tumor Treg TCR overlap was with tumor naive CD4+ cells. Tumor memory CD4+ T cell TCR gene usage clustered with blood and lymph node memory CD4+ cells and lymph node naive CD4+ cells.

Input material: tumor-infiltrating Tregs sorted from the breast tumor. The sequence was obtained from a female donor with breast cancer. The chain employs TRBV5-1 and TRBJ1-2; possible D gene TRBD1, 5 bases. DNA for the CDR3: TGCGCCAGCAGCGGGGGGAACTATGGCTACACCTTC. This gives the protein CASSGGNYGYTF.